This T cell receptor (beta chain) was identified in a study of cytomegalovirus exposure and HLA in healthy donors. The PCR employed 60 Vbeta primers together with 13 Jbeta primers. Sequencing used immunoSEQ multiplex PCR; TCRdb keeps in-frame clones, though not all of them. The repertoire holds approximately 95,000 clones, approximately 81% seen once, with approximately 4% in the top ten. Whereas donors were nominally healthy upon sampling, unrecorded immune exposures were probable. General study results and limits: Near-uniform donor sequencing depth was presumed by presence/absence analyses.

The CDR3 is 14 amino acids. V was cut by 0 bases and J by 7 bases, with 15 bases left in between. CDR1 and CDR2 from the germline V gene are GTSNPN and SVGIG (reference sequence). Of note for this clone: What it binds is not known.

The chain combines TRBV30 with TRBJ1-1, with unresolved D. Sequenced sample: PBMCs. The source is a woman between 65 and 79 years old in good health and CMV-seropositive. CDR3 DNA sequence: TGTGCCTGGAGTGTATACAGAATTCGGCTTGAAGCTTTCTTT. Residues: CAWSVYRIRLEAFF.